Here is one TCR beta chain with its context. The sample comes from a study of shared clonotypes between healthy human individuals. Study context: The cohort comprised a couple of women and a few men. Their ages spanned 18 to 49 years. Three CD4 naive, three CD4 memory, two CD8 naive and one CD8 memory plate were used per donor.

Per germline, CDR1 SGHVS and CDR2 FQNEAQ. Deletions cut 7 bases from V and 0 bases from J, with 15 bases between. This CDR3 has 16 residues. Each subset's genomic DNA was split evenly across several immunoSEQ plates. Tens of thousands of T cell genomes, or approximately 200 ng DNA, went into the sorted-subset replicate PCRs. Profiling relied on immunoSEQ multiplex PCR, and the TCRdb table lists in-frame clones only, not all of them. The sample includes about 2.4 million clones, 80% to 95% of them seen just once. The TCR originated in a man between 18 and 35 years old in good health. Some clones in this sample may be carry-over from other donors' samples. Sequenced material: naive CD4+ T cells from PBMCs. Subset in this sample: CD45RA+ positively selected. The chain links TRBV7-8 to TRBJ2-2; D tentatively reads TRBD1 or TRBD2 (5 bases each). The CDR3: CASTVRGRPNTGELFF. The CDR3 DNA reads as TGTGCCAGCACCGTGAGGGGACGACCGAACACCGGGGAGCTGTTTTTT.